This TCR beta chain was identified during a study of monozygotic twins with inflammatory bowel disease. General study results and limits: Repertoire similarity was not found to differ between concordant and discordant twins, possibly from limited power. Differing T cell subtypes remained indistinguishable.

Blood was drawn at 2.5 ml per donor. UMIs incorporating a 6-nucleotide sample barcode were appended by means of template switching. Reanalyzing the 5' RACE reads, TCRdb keeps one entry per CDR3 protein, without DNA. The sample table includes some 99,000 distinct CDR3 sequences. A word on this clonotype: The antigen is not known.

This clonotype was sampled from a human donor with ulcerative colitis or Crohn's disease, or a healthy co-twin of an affected twin (not recorded which). The sample was blood.

Here the CDR3 reads CASSLVLTTGELFF. The chain recombines TRBV5-1 with TRBJ2-2. This CDR3 region has 14 residues. Germline assignment: CDR1 SGHRS and CDR2 YFSETQ.